The text below deals with one T cell receptor beta chain. Sequenced by immunoSEQ multiplex PCR; TCRdb stores in-frame clones only, minus some. The repertoire consists of about 200,000 clones, with about 90% occurring once and the leading ten covering approximately 8.2%. The data are from a study of blood T cell repertoires in COVID-19. Overall study: PBMCs, B-cell-depleted T cells, or T cells provided the cDNA or gDNA that made up the material.

The study drew participants aged about 18 to 89 years from 20 to 30 US areas. Before being deemed recovered, Cohort 3 donors had two negative PCRs, clearance, or symptom resolution. The clonotype comes from a woman aged 18-29 years who had recovered from COVID-19. The sequenced material came from PBMCs or T cells enriched from blood (not recorded which).

The CDR3 is CASSQESNQPQHF. CDR3 bases: TGCGCCAGCAGCCAAGAGAGTAATCAGCCCCAGCATTTT. The V and J genes are TRBV4-1 and TRBJ1-5; D is undetermined. With 0 bases removed from V and 4 bases from J, the gap between germline ends came to 4 bases. This CDR3 is 13 amino acids long. Germline CDR1 MGHRA, CDR2 YSYEKL.